The 12 T cell receptor beta chains given below trace back to one sample, sequenced in a study of cytomegalovirus exposure and HLA in healthy donors. Clones were sequenced by immunoSEQ multiplex PCR, and TCRdb holds only the in-frame ones, with some missing. This table holds under 250,000 clones, roughly 84% found once. The sequencing sample was made of PBMCs. Source of these receptors: a woman in her late teens or twenties in good health and CMV-seropositive.

V usage is TRBV30 and J usage is TRBJ2-1; 7 positions match TRBD1. Germline values: CDR1 GTSNPN, CDR2 SVGIG (reference sequence). V dropped 1 base and J dropped 7; count of bases not matched to a gene: 1. This CDR3 comprises 12 residues. The DNA for the CDR3 is TGTGCCTGGAGTGCAGGGGGAAATGAGCAGTTCTTC. It yields the protein CAWSAGGNEQFF. The full variable domain, rest sourced from reference TRBV30 and TRBJ2-1, is SQTIHQWPATLVQPVGSPLSLECTVEGTSNPNLYWYRQAAGRGLQLLFYSVGIGQISSEVPQNLSASRPQDRQFILSSKKLLLSDSGFYLCAWSAGGNEQFFGPGTRLTVL.

This clone was observed a single time. The V gene is TRBV5-6, the J gene TRBJ2-7; perhaps TRBD1 as D (5 bases). There are 14 residues in the CDR3. V lost 5 bases, J lost 2 bases, and 14 bases lay in between. Looked up from germline, CDR1 is SGHDT and CDR2 is YYEEEE. The CDR3 nucleotides are TGTGCCAGCAGTGAGTACAGGCGACCCTACGAGCAGTACTTC. It yields the protein CASSEYRRPYEQYF.

The rearrangement links TRBV2 to TRBJ2-7; 7 bases map to TRBD1. After removal of 7 bases from V and 3 bases from J, the junction contained 6 bases not matched to a gene. CDR3 length equals 13 residues. The V gene's germline CDR1 is SNHLY and CDR2 FYNNEI. The CDR3 protein is CASKGDRIYEQYF. In nucleotides, the CDR3 is TGTGCCAGCAAGGGGGACAGAATCTACGAGCAGTACTTC.

This chain joins TRBV5-4 and TRBJ2-7, with 8 bases identical to TRBD2. Germline assignment: CDR1 SGHNT and CDR2 YYREEE (reference sequence). The CDR3 totals 16 residues. The junction had 16 bases not matched to a gene; V was cut back by 5 bases and J by 6 bases. The CDR3 here is CASRGTPGLVSAEQYF. CDR3 bases: TGTGCCAGCAGGGGTACACCGGGACTAGTGTCGGCCGAGCAGTACTTC.

The rearrangement uses TRBV19 and TRBJ2-4; 9 bases are a match to TRBD2. This CDR3 is built from 14 residues. Looked up from germline, CDR1 is LNHDA and CDR2 is SQIVND (reference sequence). Losses at the gene ends were 5 bases for V and 7 bases for J; bases not matched to a gene: 6. The CDR3 coding sequence is TGTGCCAGTAGTCCTCTAGCGGGATCGAACATTCAGTACTTC. Amino acid sequence: CASSPLAGSNIQYF.

The chain carries TRBV11-2 and TRBJ2-7; TRBD1 aligns across 10 bases. The germline V gene has CDR1 SGHAT and CDR2 FQNNGV. The length of the CDR3 is 15 residues. V dropped 4 bases and J dropped 3; count of bases not matched to a gene: 6. The CDR3: CASSYGTGEIYEQYF. CDR3 sequence (DNA): TGTGCCAGCAGCTATGGGACAGGGGAAATCTACGAGCAGTACTTC.

The V and J genes are TRBV5-4 and TRBJ2-3; unclear D gene. CDR1 and CDR2 (germline): SGHNT, YYREEE (reference sequence). Trimming left V 1 base short and J 5 bases short, with 8 bases between. The CDR3 is 13 amino acids. As DNA, the CDR3 is TGTGCCAGCAGCTTGATACCGGGAGATACGCAGTATTTT. Translated, it gives CASSLIPGDTQYF.

This clone was seen just once. The V call is TRBV2, the J call TRBJ2-7, with 7 bases fitting TRBD1. Germline V gene sequence: CDR1 SNHLY, CDR2 FYNNEI. CDR3 size: 13 residues. The V and J ends lost 8 bases and 4 bases, in that order; junction bases with no gene match: 8. CDR3 sequence: CASGPGGEYEQYF. The CDR3 DNA reads TGTGCCAGCGGGCCAGGGGGAGAATACGAGCAGTACTTC.

This sequence joins TRBV7-8 and TRBJ1-2; D remains unclear. The CDR3 is 19 residues long. V was trimmed by 1 base and J by 3 bases, leaving 24 bases between them. Per the germline V gene, CDR1 is SGHVS and CDR2 is FQNEAQ. This CDR3 reads CASSLVMSRRGKGHYGYTF. The CDR3 DNA reads TGTGCCAGCAGCTTAGTAATGTCCAGGAGAGGGAAGGGCCACTATGGCTACACCTTC.

V is TRBV7-8 and J is TRBJ2-2; maybe TRBD2 (5 bases). This CDR3 has 13 amino acids. In germline, CDR1 is SGHVS, CDR2 FQNEAQ. The ends were cut back, 6 bases at V and 5 bases at J, with 10 bases in the middle. CDR3 loop: CASRGRGTGELFF. DNA for the CDR3: TGTGCCAGCAGGGGCCGGGGAACCGGGGAGCTGTTTTTT.

The chain uses TRBV10-3 and TRBJ2-3; 8 positions match TRBD2. The ends lost 6 bases at V and 0 bases at J; junction bases unmatched: 5. This CDR3 spans 15 amino acids. Germline CDR1 is ENHRY and CDR2 is SYGVKD. The CDR3 DNA follows: TGTGCCATCAGGACACCTAGCGGGAGCACAGATACGCAGTATTTT. Its protein is CAIRTPSGSTDTQYF.

This chain joins TRBV5-1 and TRBJ1-1; D might be TRBD1 (5 bases). The CDR3 has 16 amino acids. Germline CDR1 SGHRS, CDR2 YFSETQ. Trimming stripped 7 bases from V and 0 bases from J, with 19 bases between. This chain's CDR3 is CASSPLDSQMNTEAFF. CDR3 nucleotides: TGCGCCAGCTCCCCCCTCGACAGCCAGATGAACACTGAAGCTTTCTTT.